This T cell receptor beta chain was captured in a study of T cell responses to AZD1222 COVID-19 vaccine. Study-level findings and limits: Spike-specific TCRs gained breadth and depth after people received two AZD1222 doses. Sampled repertoires all dated from after the peak T cell response. Clonal diversity was possibly underestimated, and the donors were mostly white British, with more females.

Clones were sequenced by immunoSEQ multiplex PCR, and TCRdb holds only the in-frame ones, with some missing. This table holds approximately 150,000 clones, about 92% found once. As for this clone: What it binds is not known.

V shed 4 bases and J shed 0 bases, with 9 bases lying between them. This CDR3 region has 14 residues. The germline V gene has CDR1 ENHRY and CDR2 SYGVKD. The TCR sequence derives from an adult in good health. Sequencing was performed on peripheral blood, taken on day 0 of AZD1222 vaccination. V usage is TRBV10-3 and J usage is TRBJ1-1; D gene unclear. CDR3 in DNA: TGTGCCATCAGTGTCGCCGCATTGAACACTGAAGCTTTCTTT. Protein sequence: CAISVAALNTEAFF.